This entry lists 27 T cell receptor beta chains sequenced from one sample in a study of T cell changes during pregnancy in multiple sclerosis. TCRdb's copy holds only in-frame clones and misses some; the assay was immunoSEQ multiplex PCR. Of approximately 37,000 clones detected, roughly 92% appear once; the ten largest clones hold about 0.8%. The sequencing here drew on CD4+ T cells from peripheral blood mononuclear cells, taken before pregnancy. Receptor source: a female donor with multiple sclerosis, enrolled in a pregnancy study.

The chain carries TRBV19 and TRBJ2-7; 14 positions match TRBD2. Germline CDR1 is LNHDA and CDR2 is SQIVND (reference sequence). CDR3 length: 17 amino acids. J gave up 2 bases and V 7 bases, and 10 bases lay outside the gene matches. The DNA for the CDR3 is TGTGCCAGTACCGACCGACTAGCGGGAGGGCCTCCCTACGAGCAGTACTTC. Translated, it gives CASTDRLAGGPPYEQYF.

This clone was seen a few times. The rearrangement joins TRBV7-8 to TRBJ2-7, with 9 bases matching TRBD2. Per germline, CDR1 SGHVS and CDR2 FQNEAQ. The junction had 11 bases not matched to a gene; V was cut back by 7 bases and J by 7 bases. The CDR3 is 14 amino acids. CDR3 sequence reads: CASTRGGRAGEQYF. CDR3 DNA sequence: TGTGCCAGCACCCGTGGCGGGAGGGCCGGGGAGCAGTACTTC.

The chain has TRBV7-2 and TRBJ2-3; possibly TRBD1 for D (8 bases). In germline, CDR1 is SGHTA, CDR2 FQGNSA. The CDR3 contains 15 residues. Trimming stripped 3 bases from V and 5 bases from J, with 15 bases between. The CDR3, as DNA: TGTGCCAGCAGCTTCGGACAGGGAGGGAAAGATACGCAGTATTTT. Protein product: CASSFGQGGKDTQYF.

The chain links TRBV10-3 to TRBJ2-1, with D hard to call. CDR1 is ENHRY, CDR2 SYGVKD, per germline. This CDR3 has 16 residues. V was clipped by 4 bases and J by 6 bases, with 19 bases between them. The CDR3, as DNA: TGTGCCATCAGTGCCCTGACCCGGAGCCCTGGCAATGAGCAGTTCTTC. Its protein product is CAISALTRSPGNEQFF.

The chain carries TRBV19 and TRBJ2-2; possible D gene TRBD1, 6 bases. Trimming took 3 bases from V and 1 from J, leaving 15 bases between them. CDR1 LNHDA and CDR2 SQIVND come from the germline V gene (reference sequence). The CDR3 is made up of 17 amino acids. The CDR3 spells CASSIPAGAVNTGELFF. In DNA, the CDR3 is TGTGCCAGTAGTATCCCTGCAGGGGCGGTGAACACCGGGGAGCTGTTTTTT.

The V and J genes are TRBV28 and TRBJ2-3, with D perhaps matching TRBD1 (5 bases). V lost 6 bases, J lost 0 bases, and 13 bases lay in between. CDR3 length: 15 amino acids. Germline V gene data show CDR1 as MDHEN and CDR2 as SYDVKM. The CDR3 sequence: CASSHMKGSTDTQYF. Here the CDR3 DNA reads TGTGCCAGCAGCCACATGAAGGGGAGCACAGATACGCAGTATTTT.

The CDR3, as DNA: TGTGCCAGTAGAGTCGCGCGGGGGGGAATCTATCAGCCCCAGCATTTT. Its translation: CASRVARGGIYQPQHF. The chain combines TRBV19 with TRBJ1-5; D possibly corresponds to TRBD1 (5 bases). With 6 bases removed from V and 5 bases from J, the gap between germline ends came to 20 bases. Germline CDR1 reads LNHDA; CDR2 reads SQIVND (reference sequence). The CDR3 sequence is 16 residues long.

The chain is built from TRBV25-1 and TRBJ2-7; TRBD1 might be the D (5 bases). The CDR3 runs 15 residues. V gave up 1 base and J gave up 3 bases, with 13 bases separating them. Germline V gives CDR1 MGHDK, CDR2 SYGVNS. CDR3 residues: CASSESGSFLYEQYF. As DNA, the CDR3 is TGTGCCAGCAGTGAATCAGGGTCTTTTCTCTACGAGCAGTACTTC.

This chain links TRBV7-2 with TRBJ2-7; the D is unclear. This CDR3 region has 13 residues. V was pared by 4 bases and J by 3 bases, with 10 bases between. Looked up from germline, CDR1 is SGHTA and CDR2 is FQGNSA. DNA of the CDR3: TGTGCCAGCAGCTACCAAGTACACTACGAGCAGTACTTC. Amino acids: CASSYQVHYEQYF.

Written as DNA, the CDR3 is TGTGCCAGTAGTCCTCCGGGACTAGCGGGGTACAATGAGCAGTTCTTC. Protein sequence: CASSPPGLAGYNEQFF. The chain is built from TRBV19 and TRBJ2-1; 13 bases map to TRBD2. Germline V gene lookup returns CDR1 LNHDA and CDR2 SQIVND (reference sequence). V was pared by 5 bases and J by 4 bases, with 5 bases of the junction left unmatched. This CDR3 comprises 16 residues.

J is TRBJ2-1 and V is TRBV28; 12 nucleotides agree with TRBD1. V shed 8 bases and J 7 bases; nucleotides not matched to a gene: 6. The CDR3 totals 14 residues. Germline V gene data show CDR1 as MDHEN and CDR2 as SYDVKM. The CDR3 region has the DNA TGTGCCAGCGGGGACAGGGGGCTGTTGAATGAGCAGTTCTTC. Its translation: CASGDRGLLNEQFF. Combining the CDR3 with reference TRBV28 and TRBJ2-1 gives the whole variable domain DVKVTQSSRYLVKRTGEKVFLECVQDMDHENMFWYRQDPGLGLRLIYFSYDVKMKEKGDIPEGYSVSREKKERFSLILESASTNQTSMYLCASGDRGLLNEQFFGPGTRLTVL.

CDR3 loop: CASRETGVYTGELFF. The CDR3 nucleotides read TGTGCCAGCAGGGAAACAGGGGTTTATACCGGGGAGCTGTTTTTT. This chain uses TRBV6-5 with TRBJ2-2; 7 positions agree with TRBD1. Trimming took 6 bases from V and 5 from J; bases not matched to a gene: 9. The length of the CDR3 is 15 residues. Germline V gene lookup returns CDR1 MNHEY and CDR2 SVGAGI.

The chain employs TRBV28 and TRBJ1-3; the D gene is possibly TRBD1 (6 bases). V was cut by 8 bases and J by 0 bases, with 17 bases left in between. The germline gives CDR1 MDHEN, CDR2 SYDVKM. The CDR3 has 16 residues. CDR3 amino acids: CASHGGGAPSGNTIYF. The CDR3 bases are TGTGCCAGCCACGGGGGGGGCGCCCCCTCTGGAAACACCATATATTTT.

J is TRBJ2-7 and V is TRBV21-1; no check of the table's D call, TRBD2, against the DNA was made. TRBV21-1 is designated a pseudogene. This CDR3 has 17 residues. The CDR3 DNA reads TGTGCCAGCAGCAAAGGGGGTTCTAGCGGGAGAGGGAACGAGCAGTACTTC. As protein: CASSKGGSSGRGNEQYF.

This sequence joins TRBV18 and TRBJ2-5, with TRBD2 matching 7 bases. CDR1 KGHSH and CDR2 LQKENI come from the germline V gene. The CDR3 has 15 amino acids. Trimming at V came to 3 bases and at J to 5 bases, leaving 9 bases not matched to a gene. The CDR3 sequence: CASSPEPGTMETQYF. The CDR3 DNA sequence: TGTGCCAGCTCACCGGAGCCCGGGACTATGGAGACCCAGTACTTC.

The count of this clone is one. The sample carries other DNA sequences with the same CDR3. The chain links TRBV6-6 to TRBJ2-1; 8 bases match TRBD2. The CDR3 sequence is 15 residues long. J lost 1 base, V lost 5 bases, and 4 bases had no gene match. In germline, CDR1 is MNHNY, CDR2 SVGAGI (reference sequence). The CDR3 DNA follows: TGTGCCAGCAGTCCGGGACTAGGGTCCTACAATGAGCAGTTCTTC. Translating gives CASSPGLGSYNEQFF.

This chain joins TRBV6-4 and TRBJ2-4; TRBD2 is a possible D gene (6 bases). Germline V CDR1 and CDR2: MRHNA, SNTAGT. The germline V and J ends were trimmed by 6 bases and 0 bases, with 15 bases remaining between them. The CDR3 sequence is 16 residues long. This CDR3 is CASSQAPGLAKNIQYF. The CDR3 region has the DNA TGTGCCAGCAGCCAAGCCCCGGGACTAGCCAAAAACATTCAGTACTTC.

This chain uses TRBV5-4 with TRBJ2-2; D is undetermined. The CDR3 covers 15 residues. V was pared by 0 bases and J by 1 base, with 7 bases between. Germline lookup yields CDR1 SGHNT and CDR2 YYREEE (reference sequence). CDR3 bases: TGTGCCAGCAGCTTGGCTGGCCGGAACACCGGGGAGCTGTTTTTT. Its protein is CASSLAGRNTGELFF.

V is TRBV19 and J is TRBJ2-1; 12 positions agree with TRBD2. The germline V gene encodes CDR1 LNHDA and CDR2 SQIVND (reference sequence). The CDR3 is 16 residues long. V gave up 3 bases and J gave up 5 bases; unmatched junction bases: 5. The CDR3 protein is CASSIAGLAGDNEQFF. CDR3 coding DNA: TGTGCCAGTAGTATTGCGGGACTAGCGGGTGACAATGAGCAGTTCTTC.

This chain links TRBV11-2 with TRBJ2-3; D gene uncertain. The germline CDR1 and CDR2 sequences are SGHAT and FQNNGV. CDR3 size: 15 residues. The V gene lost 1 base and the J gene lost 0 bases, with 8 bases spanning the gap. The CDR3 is CASSLAAPSTDTQYF. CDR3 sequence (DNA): TGTGCCAGCAGCTTAGCAGCGCCAAGCACAGATACGCAGTATTTT.

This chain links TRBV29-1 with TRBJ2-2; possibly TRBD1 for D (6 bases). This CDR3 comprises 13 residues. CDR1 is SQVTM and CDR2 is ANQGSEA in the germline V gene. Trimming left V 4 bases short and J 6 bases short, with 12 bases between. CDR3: CSVADRPAGELFF. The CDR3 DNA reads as TGCAGCGTTGCCGACAGGCCGGCCGGGGAGCTGTTTTTT.

The CDR3, as DNA: TGTGCCAGCAGCTTTAATCCCGGGACTAGCGGGACCGGGGAGCTGTTTTTT. Its protein product is CASSFNPGTSGTGELFF. The rearrangement uses TRBV9 and TRBJ2-2; 12 nucleotides agree with TRBD2. The trim removed 4 bases at V and 5 bases at J, leaving 9 bases unmatched. The CDR3 runs 17 residues. Per the germline V gene, CDR1 is SGDLS and CDR2 is YYNGEE.

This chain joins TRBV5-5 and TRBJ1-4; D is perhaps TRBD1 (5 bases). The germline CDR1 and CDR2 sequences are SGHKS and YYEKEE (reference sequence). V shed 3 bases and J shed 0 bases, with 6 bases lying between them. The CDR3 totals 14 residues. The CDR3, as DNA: TGTGCCAGCAGCTCAGGGTCAACTAATGAAAAACTGTTTTTT. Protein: CASSSGSTNEKLFF. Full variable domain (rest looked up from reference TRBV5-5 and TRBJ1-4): DAGVTQSPTHLIKTRGQQVTLRCSPISGHKSVSWYQQVLGQGPQFIFQYYEKEERGRGNFPDRFSARQFPNYSSELNVNALLLGDSALYLCASSSGSTNEKLFFGSGTQLSVL.

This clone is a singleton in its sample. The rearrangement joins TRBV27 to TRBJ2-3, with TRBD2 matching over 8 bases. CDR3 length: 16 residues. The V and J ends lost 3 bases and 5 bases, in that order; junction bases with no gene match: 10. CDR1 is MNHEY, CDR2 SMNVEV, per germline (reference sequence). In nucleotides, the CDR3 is TGTGCCAGCAGTTTTGGACCCCGGGAGGGGGGAGATACGCAGTATTTT. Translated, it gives CASSFGPREGGDTQYF.

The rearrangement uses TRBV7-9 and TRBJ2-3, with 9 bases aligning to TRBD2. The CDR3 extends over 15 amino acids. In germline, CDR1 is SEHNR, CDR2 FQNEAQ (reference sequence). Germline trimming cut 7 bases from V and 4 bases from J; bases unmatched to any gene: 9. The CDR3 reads CASNYGLAGSDTQYF. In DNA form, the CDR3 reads TGTGCCAGCAACTACGGGCTAGCGGGATCAGATACGCAGTATTTT.

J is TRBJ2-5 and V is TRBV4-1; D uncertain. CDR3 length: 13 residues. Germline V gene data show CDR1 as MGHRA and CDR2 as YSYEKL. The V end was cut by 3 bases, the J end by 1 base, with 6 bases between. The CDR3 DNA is TGCGCCAGCAGCCACTCTTTCCAAGAGACCCAGTACTTC. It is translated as CASSHSFQETQYF.

CDR3: CASSQSRVGEKLFF. The CDR3 nucleotides read TGTGCCAGCAGCCAATCCAGGGTTGGCGAAAAACTGTTTTTT. The V gene is TRBV16, the J gene TRBJ1-4; D perhaps matches TRBD1 (5 bases). The germline gives CDR1 KGHSY, CDR2 FQNENV. With 0 bases removed from V and 8 bases from J, the gap between germline ends came to 10 bases. The CDR3 contains 14 residues.